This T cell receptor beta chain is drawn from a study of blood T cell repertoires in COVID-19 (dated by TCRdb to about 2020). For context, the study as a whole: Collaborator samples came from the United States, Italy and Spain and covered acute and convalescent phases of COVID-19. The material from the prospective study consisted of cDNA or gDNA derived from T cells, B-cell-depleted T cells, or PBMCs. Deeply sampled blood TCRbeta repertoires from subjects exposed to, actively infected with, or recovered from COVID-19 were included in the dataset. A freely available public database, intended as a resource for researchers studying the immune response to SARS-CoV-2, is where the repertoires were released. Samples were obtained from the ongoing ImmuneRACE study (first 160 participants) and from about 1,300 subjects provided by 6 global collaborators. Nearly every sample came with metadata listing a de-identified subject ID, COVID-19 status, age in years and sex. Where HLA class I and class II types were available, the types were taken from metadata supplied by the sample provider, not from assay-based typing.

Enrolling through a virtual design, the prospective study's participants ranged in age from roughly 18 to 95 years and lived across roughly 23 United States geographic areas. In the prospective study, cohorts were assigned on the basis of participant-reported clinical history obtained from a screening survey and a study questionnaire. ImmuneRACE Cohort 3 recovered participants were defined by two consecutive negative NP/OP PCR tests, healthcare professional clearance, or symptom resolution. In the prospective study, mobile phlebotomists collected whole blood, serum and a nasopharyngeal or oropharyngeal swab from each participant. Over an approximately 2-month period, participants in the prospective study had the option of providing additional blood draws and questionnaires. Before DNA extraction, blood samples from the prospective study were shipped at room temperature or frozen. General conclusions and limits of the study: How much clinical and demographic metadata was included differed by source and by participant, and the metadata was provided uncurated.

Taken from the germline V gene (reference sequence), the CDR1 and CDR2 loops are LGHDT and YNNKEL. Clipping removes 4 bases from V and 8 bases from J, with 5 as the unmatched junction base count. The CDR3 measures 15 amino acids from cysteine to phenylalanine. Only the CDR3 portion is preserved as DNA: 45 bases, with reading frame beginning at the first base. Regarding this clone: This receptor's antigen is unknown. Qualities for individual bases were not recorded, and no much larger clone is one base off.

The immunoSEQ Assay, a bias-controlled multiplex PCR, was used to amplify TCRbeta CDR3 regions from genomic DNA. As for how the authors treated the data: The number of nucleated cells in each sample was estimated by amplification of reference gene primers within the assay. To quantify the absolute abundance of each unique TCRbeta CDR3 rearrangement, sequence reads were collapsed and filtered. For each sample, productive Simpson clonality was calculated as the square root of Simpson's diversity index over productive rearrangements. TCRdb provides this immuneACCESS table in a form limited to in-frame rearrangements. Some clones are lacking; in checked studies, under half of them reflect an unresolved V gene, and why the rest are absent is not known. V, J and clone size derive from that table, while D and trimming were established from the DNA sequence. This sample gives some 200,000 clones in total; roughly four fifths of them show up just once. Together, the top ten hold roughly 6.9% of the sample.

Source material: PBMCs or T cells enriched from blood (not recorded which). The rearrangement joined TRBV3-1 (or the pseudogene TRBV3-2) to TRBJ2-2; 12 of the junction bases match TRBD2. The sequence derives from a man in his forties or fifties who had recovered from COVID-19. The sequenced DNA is TGTGCCAGCAGCCGGAAGGGGACTAGCGGGGGGGAGCTGTTTTTT. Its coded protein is CASSRKGTSGGELFF.